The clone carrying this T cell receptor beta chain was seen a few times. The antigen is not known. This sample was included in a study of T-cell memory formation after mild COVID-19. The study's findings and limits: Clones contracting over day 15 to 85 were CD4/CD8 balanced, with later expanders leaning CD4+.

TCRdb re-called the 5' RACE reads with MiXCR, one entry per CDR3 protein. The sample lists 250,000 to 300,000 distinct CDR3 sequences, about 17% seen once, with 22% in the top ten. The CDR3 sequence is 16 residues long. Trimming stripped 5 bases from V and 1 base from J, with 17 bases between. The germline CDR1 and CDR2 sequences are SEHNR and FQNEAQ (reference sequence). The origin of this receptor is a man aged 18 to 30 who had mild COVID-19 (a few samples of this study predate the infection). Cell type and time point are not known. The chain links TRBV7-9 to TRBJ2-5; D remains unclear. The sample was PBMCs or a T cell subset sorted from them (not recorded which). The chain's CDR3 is CASSPTTGRSQETQYF. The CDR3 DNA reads TGTGCCAGCAGCCCGACCACCGGCAGGTCCCAAGAGACCCAGTACTTC.